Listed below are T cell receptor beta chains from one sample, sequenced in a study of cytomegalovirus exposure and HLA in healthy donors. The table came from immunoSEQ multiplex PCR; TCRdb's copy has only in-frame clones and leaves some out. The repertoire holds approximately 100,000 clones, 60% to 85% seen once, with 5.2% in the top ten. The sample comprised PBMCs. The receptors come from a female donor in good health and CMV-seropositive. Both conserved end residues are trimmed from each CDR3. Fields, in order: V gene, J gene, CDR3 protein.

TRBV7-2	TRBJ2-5	ASKGPAGETQY
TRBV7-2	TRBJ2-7	ASSSLPGTHFGEQY
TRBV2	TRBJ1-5	ASRAQAGTGGGDQPQH
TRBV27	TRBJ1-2	ASSPRAGRRGYT
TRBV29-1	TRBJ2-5	SVPDPERPVQETQY
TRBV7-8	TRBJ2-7	ASTGRGHYEQY
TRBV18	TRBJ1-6	ASSTRGTGGNSPLH
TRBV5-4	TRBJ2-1	ASSGRDRGGNEQF
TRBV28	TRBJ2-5	ASSFMGGTQY
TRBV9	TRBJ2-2	ASSVGTSGGEMAGELF
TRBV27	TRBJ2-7	ASSLFPTSGYEQY
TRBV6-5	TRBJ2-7	ASSYSHSYEQY
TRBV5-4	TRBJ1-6	ASSLEQGGNSPLH
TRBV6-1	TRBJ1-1	ASKADRGGTEAF
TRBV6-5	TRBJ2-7	ASRRTGVSSYEQY
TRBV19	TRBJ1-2	ASSQLTGQHSGYT
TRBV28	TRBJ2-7	ASSLSRDYYEQY
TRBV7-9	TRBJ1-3	ASALYRGFGNTIY
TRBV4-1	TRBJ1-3	ASSQGLQSGNTIY
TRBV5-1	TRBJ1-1	ASSLDAGDPPEAF
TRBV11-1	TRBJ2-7	ASSLSYRDSYEQY
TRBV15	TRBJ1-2	ATSRTDRGSYGYT
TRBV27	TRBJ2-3	ASSFLSGGRDTQY
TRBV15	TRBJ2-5	ATSPYASGQETQY
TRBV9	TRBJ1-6	ASSADGGPWKPLH
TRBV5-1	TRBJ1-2	ASRNPGQGNYGYT
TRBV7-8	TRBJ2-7	ASSDSDRGGSYEQY
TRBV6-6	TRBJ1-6	ASSYDRGYNSPLH
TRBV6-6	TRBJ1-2	ASGPIGGYGYT
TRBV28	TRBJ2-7	ASLSYTTGGSYEQY
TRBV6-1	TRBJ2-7	ASSVSGNLYEQY
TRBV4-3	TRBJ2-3	ASSQERSQRTDTQY
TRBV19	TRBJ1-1	ASSRLNTEAF
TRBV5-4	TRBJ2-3	ASSLRLAGIRTDTQY
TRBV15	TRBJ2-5	ATSRDRETQY
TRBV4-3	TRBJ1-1	ASSQGRGWNTEAF
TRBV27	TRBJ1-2	ASRPPESNYGYT
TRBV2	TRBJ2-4	ASGLAGGKNIQY
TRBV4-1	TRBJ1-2	ASSRLILTGGNYGYT
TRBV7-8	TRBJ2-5	ASSLARGTGAQETQY
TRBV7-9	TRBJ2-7	ASTQGNFYEQY